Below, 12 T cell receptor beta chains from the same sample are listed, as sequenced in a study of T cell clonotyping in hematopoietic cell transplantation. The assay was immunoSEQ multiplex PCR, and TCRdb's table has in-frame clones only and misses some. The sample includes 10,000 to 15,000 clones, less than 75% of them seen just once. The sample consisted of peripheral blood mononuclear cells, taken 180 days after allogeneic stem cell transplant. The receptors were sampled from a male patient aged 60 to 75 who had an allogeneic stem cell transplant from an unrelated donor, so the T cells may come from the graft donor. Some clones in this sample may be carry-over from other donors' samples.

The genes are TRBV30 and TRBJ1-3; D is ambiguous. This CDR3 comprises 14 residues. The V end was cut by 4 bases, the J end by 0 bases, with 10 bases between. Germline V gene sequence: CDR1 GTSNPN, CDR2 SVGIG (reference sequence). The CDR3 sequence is CAWMGSGSGNTIYF. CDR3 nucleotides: TGTGCCTGGATGGGGTCCGGCTCTGGAAACACCATATATTTT.

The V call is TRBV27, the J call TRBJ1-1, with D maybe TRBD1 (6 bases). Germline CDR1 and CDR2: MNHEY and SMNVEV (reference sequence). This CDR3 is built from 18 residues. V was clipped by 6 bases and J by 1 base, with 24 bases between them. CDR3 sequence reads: CASSRLGAGAGANTEAFF. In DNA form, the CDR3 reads TGTGCCAGCAGCCGCCTAGGGGCAGGGGCGGGTGCGAACACTGAAGCTTTCTTT.

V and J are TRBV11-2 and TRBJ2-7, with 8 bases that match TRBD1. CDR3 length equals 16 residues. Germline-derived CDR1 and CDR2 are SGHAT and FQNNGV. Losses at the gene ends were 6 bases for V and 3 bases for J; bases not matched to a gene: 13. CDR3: CASSSEGRQGNYEQYF. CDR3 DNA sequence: TGTGCCAGCAGTTCCGAGGGGAGACAGGGGAACTACGAGCAGTACTTC.

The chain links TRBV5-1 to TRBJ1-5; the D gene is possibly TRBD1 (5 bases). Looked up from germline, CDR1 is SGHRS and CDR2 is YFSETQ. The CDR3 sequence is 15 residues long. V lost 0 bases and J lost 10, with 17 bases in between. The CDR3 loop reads CASSLVGDGSSPQHF. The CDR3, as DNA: TGCGCCAGCAGCTTGGTAGGGGATGGGTCTTCTCCCCAGCATTTT.

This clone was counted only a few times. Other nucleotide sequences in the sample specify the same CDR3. This CDR3 is CASMGQPNQPQHF. The CDR3 DNA follows: TGTGCCAGCATGGGACAGCCTAATCAGCCCCAGCATTTT. This chain connects TRBV6-6 to TRBJ1-5; 7 positions agree with TRBD1. From germline, CDR1 is MNHNY and CDR2 SVGAGI (reference sequence). The CDR3 runs to 13 residues. V was pared by 7 bases and J by 4 bases, with 4 bases of the junction left unmatched.

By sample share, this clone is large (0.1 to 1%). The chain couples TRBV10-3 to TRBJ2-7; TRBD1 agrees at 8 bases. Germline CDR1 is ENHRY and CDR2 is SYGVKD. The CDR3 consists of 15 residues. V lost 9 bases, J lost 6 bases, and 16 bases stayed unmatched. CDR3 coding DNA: TGTGCCATAGGACAGGGTTCTCCCCCGCCTCTCGAGCAGTACTTC. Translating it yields CAIGQGSPPPLEQYF.

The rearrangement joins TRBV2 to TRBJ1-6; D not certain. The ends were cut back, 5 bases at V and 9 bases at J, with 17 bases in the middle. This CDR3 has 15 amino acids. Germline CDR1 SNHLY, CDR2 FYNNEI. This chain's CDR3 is CASSLSTGLGSPLHF. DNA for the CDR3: TGTGCCAGCAGTCTTTCTACGGGGTTGGGTTCACCCCTCCACTTT.

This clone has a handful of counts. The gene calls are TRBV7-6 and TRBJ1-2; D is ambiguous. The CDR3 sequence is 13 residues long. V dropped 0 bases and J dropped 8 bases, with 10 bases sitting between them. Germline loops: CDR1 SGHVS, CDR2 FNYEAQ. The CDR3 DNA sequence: TGTGCCAGCAGCTTAGCGCTTCTTTCGGGCTACACCTTC. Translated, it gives CASSLALLSGYTF.

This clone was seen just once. The CDR3 loop is CASSIGQGQYF. The CDR3 DNA is TGTGCCAGCAGCATTGGACAGGGGCAGTACTTC. The V call is TRBV7-9, the J call TRBJ2-7; TRBD1 matches 8 bases. The V and J ends lost 5 bases and 9 bases, in that order; junction bases with no gene match: 3. CDR3 length equals 11 residues. From germline, CDR1 is SEHNR and CDR2 FQNEAQ (reference sequence).

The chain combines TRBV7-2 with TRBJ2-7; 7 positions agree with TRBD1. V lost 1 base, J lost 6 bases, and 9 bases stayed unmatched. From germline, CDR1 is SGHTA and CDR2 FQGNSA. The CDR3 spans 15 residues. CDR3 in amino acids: CASSLEWDRGGEQYF. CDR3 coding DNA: TGTGCCAGCAGCTTAGAATGGGACAGAGGCGGCGAGCAGTACTTC.

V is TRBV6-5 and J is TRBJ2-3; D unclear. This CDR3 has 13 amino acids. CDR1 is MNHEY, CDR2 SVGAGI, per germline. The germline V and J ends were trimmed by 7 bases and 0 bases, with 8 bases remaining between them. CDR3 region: CASKGPSTDTQYF. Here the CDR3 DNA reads TGTGCCAGCAAAGGGCCTAGCACAGATACGCAGTATTTT.

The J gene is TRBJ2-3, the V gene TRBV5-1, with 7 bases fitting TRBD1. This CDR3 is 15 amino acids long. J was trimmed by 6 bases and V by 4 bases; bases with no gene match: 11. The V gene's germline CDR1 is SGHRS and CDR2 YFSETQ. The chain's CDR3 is CASSMGQNSGDTQYF. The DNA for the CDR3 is TGCGCCAGCAGCATGGGACAGAACTCGGGGGATACGCAGTATTTT.